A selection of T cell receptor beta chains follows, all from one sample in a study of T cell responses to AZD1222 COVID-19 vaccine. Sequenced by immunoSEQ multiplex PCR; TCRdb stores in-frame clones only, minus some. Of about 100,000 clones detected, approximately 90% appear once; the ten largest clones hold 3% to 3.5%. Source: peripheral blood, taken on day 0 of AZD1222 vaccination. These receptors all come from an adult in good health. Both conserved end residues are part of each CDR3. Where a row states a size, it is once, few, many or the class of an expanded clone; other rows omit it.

CDR3aa: CASTSTLGRSSFF
abundance: once
len: 13
v_gene: TRBV7-8
j_gene: TRBJ1-1

CDR3aa: CASSIDPSYGYTF
abundance: once
len: 13
v_gene: TRBV11-1
j_gene: TRBJ1-2

CDR3aa: CASSLGGLAADTQYF
abundance: once
len: 15
v_gene: TRBV7-9
j_gene: TRBJ2-3

CDR3aa: CATSDLPPTGNQPQHF
abundance: few
len: 16
v_gene: TRBV24-1
j_gene: TRBJ1-5

CDR3aa: CASSRDRTADTQYF
abundance: -
len: 14
v_gene: TRBV11-1
j_gene: TRBJ2-3

CDR3aa: CASSFRRVETQYF
abundance: -
len: 13
v_gene: TRBV12-3/TRBV12-4
j_gene: TRBJ2-5

CDR3aa: CASSLERLGNSPLHF
abundance: -
len: 15
v_gene: TRBV11-3
j_gene: TRBJ1-6

CDR3aa: CASSQEYIQNQPQHF
abundance: -
len: 15
v_gene: TRBV4-3
j_gene: TRBJ1-5

CDR3aa: CASSWTSGGGTDTQYF
abundance: -
len: 16
v_gene: TRBV5-1
j_gene: TRBJ2-3

CDR3aa: CASSYFGEGNTIYF
abundance: -
len: 14
v_gene: TRBV6-6
j_gene: TRBJ1-3

CDR3aa: CASSLPGHREGGQPQHF
abundance: -
len: 17
v_gene: TRBV28
j_gene: TRBJ1-5

CDR3aa: CASSTSGTSIYEQYF
abundance: -
len: 15
v_gene: TRBV2
j_gene: TRBJ2-7